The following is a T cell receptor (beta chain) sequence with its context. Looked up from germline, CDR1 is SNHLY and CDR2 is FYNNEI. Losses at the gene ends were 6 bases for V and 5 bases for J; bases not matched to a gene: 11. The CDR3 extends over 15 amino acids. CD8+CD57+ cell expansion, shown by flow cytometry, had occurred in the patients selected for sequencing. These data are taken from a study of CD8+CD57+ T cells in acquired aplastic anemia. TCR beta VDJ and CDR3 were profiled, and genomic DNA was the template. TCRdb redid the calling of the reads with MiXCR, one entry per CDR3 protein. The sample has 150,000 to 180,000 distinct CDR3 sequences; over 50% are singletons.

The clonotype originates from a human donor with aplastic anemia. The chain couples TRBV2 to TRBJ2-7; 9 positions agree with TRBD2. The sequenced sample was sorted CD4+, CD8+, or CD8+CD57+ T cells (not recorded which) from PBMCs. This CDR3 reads CASSPLGGGGDEQYF. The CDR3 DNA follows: TGTGCCAGCAGCCCTCTCGGGGGCGGGGGGGACGAGCAGTACTTC.